This entry lists 3 T cell receptor beta chains sequenced from one sample in a study of radiotherapy plus CTLA-4 blockade in lung cancer. Produced via immunoSEQ multiplex PCR; TCRdb's table is partial and in-frame only. The sample yields about 51,000 clones, 65% to 85% seen once. Sequenced here: peripheral blood, sampled from a patient treated with radiotherapy plus ipilimumab. The receptors were gathered from a human donor with non-small cell lung cancer whose response to radiotherapy plus ipilimumab could not be evaluated.

Only a few counts were recorded for this clone. The genes are TRBV28 and TRBJ1-1; the D gene is possibly TRBD1 (6 bases). From germline, CDR1 is MDHEN and CDR2 SYDVKM. The CDR3 totals 13 residues. Trimming cost V 6 bases and J 4 bases, with 12 bases left between them. CDR3 sequence reads: CASSLGGATEAFF. The CDR3, as DNA: TGTGCCAGCAGCCTAGGGGGGGCCACTGAAGCTTTCTTT.

The chain uses TRBV28 and TRBJ1-2; no reliable D call. This CDR3 is 13 amino acids long. With 2 bases removed from V and 2 bases from J, the gap between germline ends came to 6 bases. The germline V gene encodes CDR1 MDHEN and CDR2 SYDVKM. CDR3 nucleotides: TGTGCCAGCAGTTTACGGGTAAACTATGGCTACACCTTC. It codes for CASSLRVNYGYTF.

This clone was detected a few times. J is TRBJ1-4 and V is TRBV4-1; D gene uncertain. The CDR3 extends over 12 amino acids. CDR1 and CDR2 from the germline V gene are MGHRA and YSYEKL. Trimming took 4 bases from V and 7 from J, leaving 7 bases between them. This CDR3 reads CASSRSSEKLFF. The DNA for the CDR3 is TGCGCCAGCAGCCGGTCCAGTGAAAAACTGTTTTTT.